This T cell receptor (beta chain) originates from a study of blood T cells in healthy people across ages. This clonotype was seen more than once but under ten times. A second PCR, run for roughly 7 to 12 cycles, used a sample-barcoded 5' primer plus a J-beta primer mix. TCRdb analysed the 5' RACE reads with MiXCR anew, one entry per CDR3 protein. Of more than 1,400,000 distinct CDR3 sequences in the sample, about 40% were seen once. CDR1 SQVTM and CDR2 ANQGSEA come from the germline V gene. This CDR3 is built from 12 residues. V was clipped by 6 bases and J by 9 bases, with 15 bases between them. The receptor was derived from a woman aged 18 to 35 in good health. The sample taken for sequencing was blood. This chain links TRBV29-1 with TRBJ2-1; no firm D call. The CDR3 is CSVRSQSGEQFF. CDR3 nucleotide sequence: TGCAGCGTCCGATCTCAGTCTGGTGAGCAGTTCTTC.